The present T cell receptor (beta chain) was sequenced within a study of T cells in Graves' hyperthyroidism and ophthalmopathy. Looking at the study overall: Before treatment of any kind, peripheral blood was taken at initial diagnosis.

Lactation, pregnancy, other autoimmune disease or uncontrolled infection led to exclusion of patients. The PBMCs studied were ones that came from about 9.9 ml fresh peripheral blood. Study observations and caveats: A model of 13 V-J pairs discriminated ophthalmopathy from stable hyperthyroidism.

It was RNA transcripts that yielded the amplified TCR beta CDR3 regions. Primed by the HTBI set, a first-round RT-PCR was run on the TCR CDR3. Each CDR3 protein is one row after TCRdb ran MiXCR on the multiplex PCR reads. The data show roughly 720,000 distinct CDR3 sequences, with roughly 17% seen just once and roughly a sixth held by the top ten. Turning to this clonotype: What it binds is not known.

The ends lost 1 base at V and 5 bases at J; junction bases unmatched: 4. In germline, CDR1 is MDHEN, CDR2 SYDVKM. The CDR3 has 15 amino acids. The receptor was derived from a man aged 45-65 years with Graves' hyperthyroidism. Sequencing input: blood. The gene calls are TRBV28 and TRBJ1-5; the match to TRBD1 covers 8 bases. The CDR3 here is CASSLYRGGYQPQHF. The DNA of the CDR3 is TGTGCCAGCAGTTTATACAGGGGGGGATATCAGCCCCAGCATTTT.